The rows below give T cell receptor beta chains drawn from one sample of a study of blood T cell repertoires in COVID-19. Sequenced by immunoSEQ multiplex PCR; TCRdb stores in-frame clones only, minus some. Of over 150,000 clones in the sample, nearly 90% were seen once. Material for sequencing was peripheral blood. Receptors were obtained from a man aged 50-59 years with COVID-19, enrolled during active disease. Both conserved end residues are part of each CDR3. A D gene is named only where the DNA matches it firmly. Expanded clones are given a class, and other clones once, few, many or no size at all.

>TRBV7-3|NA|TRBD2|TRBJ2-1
TGTGCCAGCAGCTTAAGCGGGAGGTACAATGAGCAGTTCTTC
CASSLSGRYNEQFF
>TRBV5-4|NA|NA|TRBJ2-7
TGTGCCAGCAGCCACGGAGTAAGTAGCGAGCAGTACTTC
CASSHGVSSEQYF
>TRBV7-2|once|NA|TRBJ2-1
TGTGCCAGCAGCCGACAGTGGTCCAATGAGCAGTTCTTC
CASSRQWSNEQFF
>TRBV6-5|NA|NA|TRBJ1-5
TGTGCCAGCATGGAGAACAGCAATCAGCCCCAGCATTTT
CASMENSNQPQHF
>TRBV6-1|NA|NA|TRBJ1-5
TGTGCCAGCAGTGAACAGCGCAGACTATCTCTCCGATCATCGGAGCCCCAGCATTTT
CASSEQRRLSLRSSEPQHF
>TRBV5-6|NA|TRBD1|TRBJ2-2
TGTGCCAGCAGCTCCATGGGACAGGGTACCGGGGAGCTGTTTTTT
CASSSMGQGTGELFF
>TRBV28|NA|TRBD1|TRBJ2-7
TGTGCCAGCACCCTAGGACAGGCCGGCTCCTACGAGCAGTACTTC
CASTLGQAGSYEQYF
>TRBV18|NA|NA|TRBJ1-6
TGTGCCAGCTCACCAGCCCTCGGAGACGCCCTCCACTTT
CASSPALGDALHF
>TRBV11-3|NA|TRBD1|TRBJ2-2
TGTGCCAGCAGCCCCCGGACAGGTGGAGGCACCGGGGAGCTGTTTTTT
CASSPRTGGGTGELFF
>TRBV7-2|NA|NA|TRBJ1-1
TGTGCCAGCAGCCTGGTGCAGGGTGAAGCTTTCTTT
CASSLVQGEAFF
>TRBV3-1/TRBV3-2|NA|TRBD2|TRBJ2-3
TGTGCCAGCAGCCCCCGAGGACTAGCGACTAGCACAGATACGCAGTATTTT
CASSPRGLATSTDTQYF
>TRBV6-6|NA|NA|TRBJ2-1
TGTGCCAGCACCACTTCCAGGGACTCCTACAATGAGCAGTTCTTC
CASTTSRDSYNEQFF
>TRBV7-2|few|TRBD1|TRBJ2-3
TGTGCCAGCAGCTTAGTGGGACAGAGCACAGATACGCAGTATTTT
CASSLVGQSTDTQYF
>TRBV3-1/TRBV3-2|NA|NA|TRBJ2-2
TGTGCCAGCAGCCAGGGCAGGGTGGCCGGGGAGCTGTTTTTT
CASSQGRVAGELFF
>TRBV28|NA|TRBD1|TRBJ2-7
TGTGCCAGCCGACCCCACGGGACAGGGGGCGCAAAAACCAGCTCCTACGAGCAGTACTTC
CASRPHGTGGAKTSSYEQYF
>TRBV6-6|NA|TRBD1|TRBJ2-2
TGTGCCAGCAGAAGGGGGACAGGGCTGGCCGGGGAGCTGTTTTTT
CASRRGTGLAGELFF
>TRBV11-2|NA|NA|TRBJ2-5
TGTGCCAGCAGCTTCAGTTCCCAAGAGACCCAGTACTTC
CASSFSSQETQYF
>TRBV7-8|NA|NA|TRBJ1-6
TGTGCCAGCAGCTTAAAGGGGTTCGCCCTCCACTTT
CASSLKGFALHF
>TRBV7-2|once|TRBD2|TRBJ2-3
TGTGCCAGCAGCCCGACGGCTAGCGGGGGGGCCGGGATAGATACGCAGTATTTT
CASSPTASGGAGIDTQYF
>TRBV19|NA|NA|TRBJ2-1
TGTGCCAGTAGCCCGCGGGCAGTTTACAATGAGCAGTTCTTC
CASSPRAVYNEQFF
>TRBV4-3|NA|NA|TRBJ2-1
TGCGCCAGCAGCCAAGAATCCGGGGGAAGCTACAATGAGCAGTTCTTC
CASSQESGGSYNEQFF
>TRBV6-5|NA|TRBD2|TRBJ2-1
TGTGCCAGCAGTCGGACTAGCGGGGGCGTTCGTGAGCAGTTCTTC
CASSRTSGGVREQFF
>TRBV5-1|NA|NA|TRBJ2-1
TGCGCCAGCAGCTTAGGTTTTGGGAGTTTGAGCTCCTACAATGAGCAGTTCTTC
CASSLGFGSLSSYNEQFF
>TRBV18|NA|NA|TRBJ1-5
TGTGCCAGCTCACCATTTAGCAGGGCAGGTCAGCCCCAGCATTTT
CASSPFSRAGQPQHF
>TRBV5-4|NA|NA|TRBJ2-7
TGTGCCAGCAGCTTGGACTTCGGGGAGCAGTACTTC
CASSLDFGEQYF
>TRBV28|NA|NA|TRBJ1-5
TGTGCCAGCACGCAGGGAAGGCAGCCCCAGCATTTT
CASTQGRQPQHF
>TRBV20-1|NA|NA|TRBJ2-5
TGCAGTGCTAGTGGGGGGCGGGTCCAAGAGACCCAGTACTTC
CSASGGRVQETQYF
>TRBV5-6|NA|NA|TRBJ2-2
TGTGCCAGCAGCTTGTGGCACAGGAACACCGGGGAGCTGTTTTTT
CASSLWHRNTGELFF
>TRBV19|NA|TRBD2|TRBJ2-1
TGTGCCAGTAGTATAGTTTCTAGCGGGAGGGGCAATGAGCAGTTCTTC
CASSIVSSGRGNEQFF
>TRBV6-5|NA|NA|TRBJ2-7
TGTGCCAGCAGCACCAACTCAGGCTACGAGCAGTACTTC
CASSTNSGYEQYF
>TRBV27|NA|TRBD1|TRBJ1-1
TGTGCCAGCAGTTCTATCCGGGACAGGGAGAACACTGAAGCTTTCTTT
CASSSIRDRENTEAFF
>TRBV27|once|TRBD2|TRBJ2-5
TGTGCCAGCAGGAGGAGCGGGAGTAAAGAGACCCAGTACTTC
CASRRSGSKETQYF
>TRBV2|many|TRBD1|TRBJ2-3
TGTGCCAGCAGTGAAACCAGGACAGGGGGTGGTACAGATACGCAGTATTTT
CASSETRTGGGTDTQYF
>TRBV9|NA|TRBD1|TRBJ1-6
TGTGCCAGCAGCTCGGGACAGAACAATTCACCCCTCCACTTT
CASSSGQNNSPLHF
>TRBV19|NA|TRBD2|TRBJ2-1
TGTGCCAGTAGTATCAGTCGGGCGGGAGACCCAAATGAGCAGTTCTTC
CASSISRAGDPNEQFF
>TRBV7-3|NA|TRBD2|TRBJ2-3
TGTGCCAGCAGCTTAACCCCGGTGACTAGCGGGTCTACACATTCCACAGATACGCAGTATTTT
CASSLTPVTSGSTHSTDTQYF
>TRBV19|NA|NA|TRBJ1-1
TGTGCCAGGCAACGGGGTCAGCGGATGAACACTGAAGCTTTCTTT
CARQRGQRMNTEAFF
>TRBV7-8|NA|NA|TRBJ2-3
TGTGCCAGCAGCTATAGCGGTCCTGGCGGGGGCACAGATACGCAGTATTTT
CASSYSGPGGGTDTQYF
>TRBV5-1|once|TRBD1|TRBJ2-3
TGCGCCAGCAGCCGGGGACAGGGAGGGACCACAGATACGCAGTATTTT
CASSRGQGGTTDTQYF
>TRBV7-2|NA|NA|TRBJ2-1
TGTGCCAGCACCCGTACCGGAGGCACCTACAATGAGCAGTTCTTC
CASTRTGGTYNEQFF
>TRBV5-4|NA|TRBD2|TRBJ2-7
TGTGCCAGCAGCTCCCCCCCCTCCACTAGCGGGGGTTACTACGAGCAGTACTTC
CASSSPPSTSGGYYEQYF
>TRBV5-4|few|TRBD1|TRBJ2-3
TGTGCCAGCAGCAAGGACAGGGGAGATACGCAGTATTTT
CASSKDRGDTQYF
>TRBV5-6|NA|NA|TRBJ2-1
TGTGCCAGCAGCTTGGGGTCAGGGATCTACAATGAGCAGTTCTTC
CASSLGSGIYNEQFF